This T cell receptor (beta chain) derives from a study of CD8+ T cells in alopecia areata. Looking at the study overall: Tofacitinib therapy took 6 to 18 months; 6 months off drug came after.

RNA was isolated and reverse transcribed to cDNA, the sequencing template. Some clones are missing from TCRdb's copy, which holds only in-frame ones; the method was immunoSEQ multiplex PCR. The sample lists more than 200,000 clones, roughly 66% occurring once. Treatment defined: oral pan-JAK inhibitor, 5-10 mg twice daily. CDR3 size: 15 residues. Germline values: CDR1 SGHRS, CDR2 YFSETQ. With 2 bases removed from V and 0 bases from J, the gap between germline ends came to 12 bases. Material: CD4+ T cells sorted from blood, obtained at roughly week 45, from a patient treated with tofacitinib. J is TRBJ2-7 and V is TRBV5-1; possibly TRBD2 for D (5 bases). This TCR came from a human donor with alopecia areata. The CDR3 sequence: CASSFLGGLSYEQYF. CDR3 DNA sequence: TGCGCCAGCAGCTTCCTAGGCGGGCTCTCCTACGAGCAGTACTTC.